This T cell receptor beta chain stems from a study of response to subunit inactivated influenza vaccine. CDR1 is MNHNY and CDR2 is SVGAGI in the germline V gene (reference sequence). The CDR3 spans 13 residues. TCRdb redid the calling of the RT-PCR reads with MiXCR, one entry per CDR3 protein. The data contain 750,000 to 850,000 distinct CDR3 sequences, less than 20% of them singletons. Study results and limitations: Authors suggested few new T cells are recruited by each seasonal influenza vaccination.

Ten or more counts support this clonotype. Its specificity is not known. Mismatch with germline at one junction end may stem from a read error. The source material was PBMCs from blood, sampled approximately 5 days after vaccination. This chain uses TRBV6-6 with TRBJ2-7; D gene uncertain. The receptor comes from a man aged 50-60 years who received an inactivated influenza vaccine. The CDR3 sequence: CASTYGPLYEQYF. In DNA form, the CDR3 reads TGTGCCAGCACTTACGGGCCGCTCTACGAGCAGTACTTC.